This T cell receptor (beta chain) was identified during a study of cytomegalovirus exposure and HLA in healthy donors. Regarding the study as a whole: The likely explanation for a cluster of highly shared sequence variants was sequencing artifact. In a later analysis, at a false discovery rate of 0.05, approximately 16,000 TCR beta sequences were associated with HLA alleles.

The ends were cut back, 0 bases at V and 7 bases at J, with 7 bases in the middle. Germline V gene lookup returns CDR1 MNHEY and CDR2 SVGAGI. The CDR3 length is 13 residues. The PCR had 60 Vbeta and 13 Jbeta primers. This table comes from immunoSEQ multiplex PCR, and its TCRdb copy is limited to in-frame clones, with some not included. The data show 200,000 to 250,000 clones, with about 84% seen just once and 1% to 1.5% held by the top ten. About this clone: Its antigen is unknown.

The sequence came from a human donor in good health. The chain joins TRBV6-5 to TRBJ1-5; D call uncertain. Sequenced material: PBMCs. The CDR3 sequence is CASSYSSRQPQHF. CDR3 nucleotide sequence: TGTGCCAGCAGTTACTCGTCGAGGCAGCCCCAGCATTTT.